The 13 T cell receptor beta chains presented below share a single source sample, sequenced in a study of beta chain features in type 1 diabetes. Of the isolated RNA, all was reverse transcribed, and so the sequenced material was expressed TCRB transcripts. Generated by immunoSEQ multiplex PCR, the TCRdb table keeps only in-frame clones and is missing some. The sample consists of 860,000 or so clones, 15% to 20% of them appearing once. Material: naive CD4+ T cells from blood. The receptors here all came from a woman between 18 and 29 years old in good health.

Only a few counts were recorded for this clone. The chain uses TRBV4-3 and TRBJ1-2, with D perhaps TRBD1 (5 bases). Trimming stripped 6 bases from V and 0 bases from J, with 14 bases between. Germline V gene sequence: CDR1 LGHNA, CDR2 YSLEER. The CDR3 is 15 amino acids. The CDR3 is CASRPRQRSNYGYTF. The CDR3, as DNA: TGCGCCAGCAGACCCCGACAGCGCTCTAACTATGGCTACACCTTC.

The chain recombines TRBV10-3 with TRBJ2-5; 7 nucleotides line up with TRBD1. This CDR3 comprises 15 residues. V lost 6 bases and J lost 5; bases outside the gene matches: 12. Looked up from germline, CDR1 is ENHRY and CDR2 is SYGVKD. CDR3 region: CAIRNRDSPSETQYF. The CDR3, as DNA: TGTGCCATCAGAAATCGGGACAGCCCCTCGGAGACCCAGTACTTC.

This clone was seen more than once but under ten times. This chain connects TRBV11-2 to TRBJ2-1; no definite D call. This CDR3 is built from 13 residues. CDR1 is SGHAT and CDR2 is FQNNGV in the germline V gene. V lost 2 bases, J lost 8 bases, and 10 bases lay in between. This chain's CDR3 is CASSLSGYDEQFF. The CDR3 DNA follows: TGTGCCAGCAGCTTATCAGGTTACGATGAGCAGTTCTTC.

This clone has a handful of counts. This rearrangement joins TRBV4-3 to TRBJ1-5; D might be TRBD1 (5 bases). This CDR3 has 15 residues. Germline CDR1 reads LGHNA; CDR2 reads YSLEER. Trimming left V 3 bases short and J 3 bases short, with 12 bases between. CDR3 nucleotides: TGCGCCAGCAGCCAGAACCCGGGACCCAATCAGCCCCAGCATTTT. It is translated as CASSQNPGPNQPQHF.

The sample holds a few counts of this clone. This chain connects TRBV6-5 to TRBJ2-7; TRBD1 might be the D (6 bases). Germline V gene lookup returns CDR1 MNHEY and CDR2 SVGAGI. The CDR3 has 15 amino acids. V was pared by 0 bases and J by 5 bases, with 14 bases between. The CDR3 reads CASSYSSARGNEQYF. The CDR3 coding sequence is TGTGCCAGCAGTTACTCATCCGCCAGGGGTAACGAGCAGTACTTC.

J is TRBJ2-7 and V is TRBV5-1; D gene uncertain. The CDR3 runs 14 residues. Germline CDR1 reads SGHRS; CDR2 reads YFSETQ. Trimming removed 0 bases from V and 2 bases from J, with 9 bases in between. The CDR3 DNA follows: TGCGCCAGCAGCTTGGTAGGCGATCCCTACGAGCAGTACTTC. Amino acid sequence: CASSLVGDPYEQYF.

This clone was observed a handful of times. The chain combines TRBV27 with TRBJ1-2; 8 bases align to TRBD1. This CDR3 contains 14 residues. Germline loops: CDR1 MNHEY, CDR2 SMNVEV (reference sequence). The trim removed 5 bases at V and 1 base at J, leaving 3 bases unmatched. The CDR3 region has the DNA TGTGCCAGCAGTCAGACAGGGGATAACTATGGCTACACCTTC. It codes for CASSQTGDNYGYTF.

V and J are TRBV4-1 and TRBJ1-1, with 7 nucleotides matching TRBD1. The length of the CDR3 is 14 residues. Per germline, CDR1 MGHRA and CDR2 YSYEKL. J was trimmed by 5 bases and V by 3 bases; bases with no gene match: 6. The CDR3 coding sequence is TGCGCCAGCAGCCAGGCTCCCAGGGGGACTGAAGCTTTCTTT. It yields the protein CASSQAPRGTEAFF.

This clone was observed a few times. V usage is TRBV7-9 and J usage is TRBJ1-3, with a possible D match to TRBD1 (6 bases). Trimming cost V 5 bases and J 1 base, with 24 bases left between them. Germline values: CDR1 SEHNR, CDR2 FQNEAQ (reference sequence). The CDR3 totals 19 residues. CDR3: CASSPSRWRPGQSGNTIYF. The CDR3 coding sequence is TGTGCCAGCAGCCCGTCGAGGTGGCGCCCCGGACAGTCTGGAAACACCATATATTTT.

V gene TRBV5-1 combines with J gene TRBJ2-7, with 9 bases lining up with TRBD2. The CDR3 is 14 residues long. Germline values: CDR1 SGHRS, CDR2 YFSETQ. The trim removed 5 bases at V and 4 bases at J, leaving 7 bases unmatched. CDR3 sequence (DNA): TGCGCCAGCAGATTAGCGGGAGAAACGTACGAGCAGTACTTC. Its protein is CASRLAGETYEQYF.

There are a few counts of this clone. The CDR3 sequence is CASSESDGNQPQHF. The CDR3 DNA follows: TGTGCCAGCAGTGAATCTGATGGCAATCAGCCCCAGCATTTT. This chain joins TRBV25-1 and TRBJ1-5; D uncertain. Trimming took 1 base from V and 2 from J, leaving 6 bases between them. Germline CDR1 reads MGHDK; CDR2 reads SYGVNS. This CDR3 is built from 14 residues.

On this clone: Other DNA sequences from this sample encode an identical CDR3 as well. This chain connects TRBV18 to TRBJ2-5; no firm D call. The germline V gene has CDR1 KGHSH and CDR2 LQKENI. This CDR3 region has 13 residues. V shed 1 base and J shed 2 bases, with 5 bases lying between them. CDR3 amino acids: CASSPQYQETQYF. The CDR3, as DNA: TGTGCCAGCTCACCACAGTATCAAGAGACCCAGTACTTC.

This clone has more than one count but fewer than ten. The chain carries TRBV7-9 and TRBJ2-1; D is perhaps TRBD1 (5 bases). V was pared by 5 bases and J by 5 bases, with 19 bases between. The length of the CDR3 is 16 residues. Germline V gives CDR1 SEHNR, CDR2 FQNEAQ (reference sequence). DNA for the CDR3: TGTGCCAGCAGCACGCAAGATATTACAGGAGACAATGAGCAGTTCTTC. Translating it yields CASSTQDITGDNEQFF.